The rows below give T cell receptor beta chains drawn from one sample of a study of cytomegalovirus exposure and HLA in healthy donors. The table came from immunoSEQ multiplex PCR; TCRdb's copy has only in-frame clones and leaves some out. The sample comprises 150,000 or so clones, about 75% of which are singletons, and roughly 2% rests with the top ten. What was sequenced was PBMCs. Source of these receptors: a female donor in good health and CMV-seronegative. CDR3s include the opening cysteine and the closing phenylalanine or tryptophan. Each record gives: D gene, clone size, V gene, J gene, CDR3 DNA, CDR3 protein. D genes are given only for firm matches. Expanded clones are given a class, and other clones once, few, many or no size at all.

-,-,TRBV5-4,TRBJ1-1,TGTGCCAGCAGCCTTCCTGGAGGGGCCCAGAACACTGAAGCTTTCTTT,CASSLPGGAQNTEAFF
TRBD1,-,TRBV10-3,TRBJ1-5,TGTGCCATCAGTGAAGAGGACAGGATCCAGCCCCAGCATTTT,CAISEEDRIQPQHF
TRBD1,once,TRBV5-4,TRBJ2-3,TGTGCCAGCAGCTTGTATGGGACAGGGCCTACAGATACGCAGTATTTT,CASSLYGTGPTDTQYF
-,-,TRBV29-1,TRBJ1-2,TGCAGCGTTGAAGAGGGGGGGCGCGTAGGGGGGTACACCTTC,CSVEEGGRVGGYTF
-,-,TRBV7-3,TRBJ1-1,TGTGCCAGCAGTCTAGGGGCCACTGAAGCTTTCTTT,CASSLGATEAFF
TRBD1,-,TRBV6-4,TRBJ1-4,TGTGCCAGCAGTGGATTCAGGACAGGGGGCGAAGAAAAACTGTTTTTT,CASSGFRTGGEEKLFF
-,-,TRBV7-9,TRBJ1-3,TGTGCCAGCAGCCGGACAGAGGGGGACCCCTCTGGAAACACCATATATTTT,CASSRTEGDPSGNTIYF
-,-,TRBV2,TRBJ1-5,TGTGCCAGCAGTCTGACACAAGGCCATCAGCCCCAGCATTTT,CASSLTQGHQPQHF
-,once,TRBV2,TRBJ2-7,TGTGCCAGGCGGGGGGCAGGGGGAAGTAGCGAGCAGTACTTC,CARRGAGGSSEQYF
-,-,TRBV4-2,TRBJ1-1,TGTGCCAGCAGCCAAACAGGGTCGAAGAACACTGAAGCTTTCTTT,CASSQTGSKNTEAFF
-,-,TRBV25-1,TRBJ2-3,TGTGCCAGCGGGGACTGGGACGGCACAGATACGCAGTATTTT,CASGDWDGTDTQYF
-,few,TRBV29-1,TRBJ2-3,TGCAGCGTTGAAAAACTACCACCCACCACAGATACGCAGTATTTT,CSVEKLPPTTDTQYF
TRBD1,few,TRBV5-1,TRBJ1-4,TGCGCCAGCAGCTCAGGACAGGGAGATGAAAAACTGTTTTTT,CASSSGQGDEKLFF
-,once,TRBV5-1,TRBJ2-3,TGCGCCAGCAGCCCAACGACGCGACTACTAAGCACAGATACGCAGTATTTT,CASSPTTRLLSTDTQYF
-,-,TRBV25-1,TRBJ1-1,TGTGCCAGCAGCCATTCCACTGAAGCTTTCTTT,CASSHSTEAFF
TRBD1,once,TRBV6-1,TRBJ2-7,TGTGCCAGCAGTGAACTAAGGACAGGGGTACCGTACTTC,CASSELRTGVPYF
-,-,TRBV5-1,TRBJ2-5,TGCGCCAGCAGTCCTACTCATTACCAAGAGACCCAGTACTTC,CASSPTHYQETQYF
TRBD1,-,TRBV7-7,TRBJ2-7,TGTGCCAGCAGCGCGGGGACAGGGGTGGGGAACGAGCAGTACTTC,CASSAGTGVGNEQYF
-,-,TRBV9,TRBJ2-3,TGTGCCAGCAGCGTGCGGACTTCTAGCACAGATACGCAGTATTTT,CASSVRTSSTDTQYF
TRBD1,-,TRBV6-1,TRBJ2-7,TGTGCCAGCAGTACCCGGACAGGGGGAGCGTACGAGCAGTACTTC,CASSTRTGGAYEQYF
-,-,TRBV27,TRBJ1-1,TGTGCCAGCAGGGAGGGACGGAACACTGAAGCTTTCTTT,CASREGRNTEAFF
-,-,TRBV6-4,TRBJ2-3,TGTGCCAGCAGCGAACTCGGGGCGGGGACAGATACGCAGTATTTT,CASSELGAGTDTQYF
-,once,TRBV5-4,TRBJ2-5,TGTGCCAGCAGCTTGGACAGATCCGAGGGGGCCCAGTACTTC,CASSLDRSEGAQYF
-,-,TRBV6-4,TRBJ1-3,TGTGCCAGCAGTGACTCGCAAAAGGGACAACCGTCATTAAGAGTAAGCTCTGGAAACACCATATATTTT,CASSDSQKGQPSLRVSSGNTIYF
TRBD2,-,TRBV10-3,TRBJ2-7,TGTGCCATCACCAAGACTAGCGGGGGGGGTGACGAGCAGTACTTC,CAITKTSGGGDEQYF
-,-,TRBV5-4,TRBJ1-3,TGTGCCAGCAGCACACGAAGGGGGGGAGACTCTGGAAACACCATATATTTT,CASSTRRGGDSGNTIYF
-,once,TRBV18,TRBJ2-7,TGTGCCAGCTCACTATCACAGGTTACCTACGAGCAGTACTTC,CASSLSQVTYEQYF
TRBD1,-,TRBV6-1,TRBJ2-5,TGTGCCAGCAGGCCAGGGGGCGGGGAGACCCAGTACTTC,CASRPGGGETQYF
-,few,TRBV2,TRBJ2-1,TGTGCCAGCAGTGAGCTGCGGAATGAGCAGTTCTTC,CASSELRNEQFF
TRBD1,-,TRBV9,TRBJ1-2,TGTGCCAGCAGCGCTGTGGGACAGGGGGCGTCGTATGGCTACACCTTC,CASSAVGQGASYGYTF
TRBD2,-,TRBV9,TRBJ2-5,TGTGCCAGCAGCGTGGGCGGGAGAGTGGAGACCCAGTACTTC,CASSVGGRVETQYF
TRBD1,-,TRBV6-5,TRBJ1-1,TGTGCCAGCAGTTCCGAATTACAGGGGCTCACTGAAGCTTTCTTT,CASSSELQGLTEAFF
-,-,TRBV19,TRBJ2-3,TGTGCCAGTAGTACCTCACTTCCGGATACGCAGTATTTT,CASSTSLPDTQYF
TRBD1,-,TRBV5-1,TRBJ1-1,TGCGCCAGCAGCACCACTGGACAGGAGAACACTGAAGCTTTCTTT,CASSTTGQENTEAFF
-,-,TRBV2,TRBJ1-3,TGTGCCAGCAGTTTGACAGGATCCAGCTCTGGAAACACCATATATTTT,CASSLTGSSSGNTIYF
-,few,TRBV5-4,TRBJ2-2,TGTGCCAGCAGCTTGCCGGTGACAGGAGACACCGGGGAGCTGTTTTTT,CASSLPVTGDTGELFF
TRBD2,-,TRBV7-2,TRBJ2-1,TGTGCCAGCAGCTCCGCCGGGACTAGCGTCTACAATGAGCAGTTCTTC,CASSSAGTSVYNEQFF
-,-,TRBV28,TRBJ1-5,TGTGCCAGCAGTTGGGAGGTTAGCAATCAGCCCCAGCATTTT,CASSWEVSNQPQHF
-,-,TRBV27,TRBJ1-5,TGTGCCAGCAGTTTGTCGTGGGGGGGGTCACATAGCAATCAGCCCCAGCATTTT,CASSLSWGGSHSNQPQHF
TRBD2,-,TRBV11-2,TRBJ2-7,TGTGCCAGCAAATGGGGAGCGGGGGCCACCTACGAGCAGTACTTC,CASKWGAGATYEQYF
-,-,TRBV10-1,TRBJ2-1,TGCGCCAGCAGTGAGTCGGGGGGGCCCTACAATGAGCAGTTCTTC,CASSESGGPYNEQFF
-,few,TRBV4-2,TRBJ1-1,TGTGCCAGCAGCCCAGGGGAGAGAGACAGGTCTGAAGCTTTCTTT,CASSPGERDRSEAFF
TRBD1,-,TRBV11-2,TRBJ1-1,TGTGCCAGCAGCTTGGACAGGGTAGACACTGAAGCTTTCTTT,CASSLDRVDTEAFF
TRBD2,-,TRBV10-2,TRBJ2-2,TGCGCCAGCAGCCTAGCGGGGGGCTTGAACACCGGGGAGCTGTTTTTT,CASSLAGGLNTGELFF
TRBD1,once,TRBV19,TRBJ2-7,TGTGCCAGTAGTACCATACAGGGGTTTCAGCAGTACTTC,CASSTIQGFQQYF
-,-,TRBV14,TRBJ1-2,TGTGCCAGCAGCTTCGAAAGGAGCTATGGCTACACCTTC,CASSFERSYGYTF
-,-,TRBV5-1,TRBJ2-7,TGCGCCAGCAGCTTTGCCAGGGCCTCCTACGAGCAGTACTTC,CASSFARASYEQYF
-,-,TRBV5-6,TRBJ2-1,TGTGCCAGCACCAGTCACAATGAGCAGTTCTTC,CASTSHNEQFF
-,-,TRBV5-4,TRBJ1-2,TGTGCCAGCAGCTTGGGTGTCAGCGAAGGCTATGGCTACACCTTC,CASSLGVSEGYGYTF
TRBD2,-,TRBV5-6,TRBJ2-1,TGTGCCAGCAGGGCCAGCGGGAGCGGAATTCCTGAGCAGTTCTTC,CASRASGSGIPEQFF
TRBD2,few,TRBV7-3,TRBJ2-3,TGTGCCAGCAGCTTAACGTTCAGCGGGGGGGCGCCAGATACGCAGTATTTT,CASSLTFSGGAPDTQYF
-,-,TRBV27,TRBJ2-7,TGTGCCAGCAGTTATCGTGAAGGGGGCTACGAGCAGTACTTC,CASSYREGGYEQYF